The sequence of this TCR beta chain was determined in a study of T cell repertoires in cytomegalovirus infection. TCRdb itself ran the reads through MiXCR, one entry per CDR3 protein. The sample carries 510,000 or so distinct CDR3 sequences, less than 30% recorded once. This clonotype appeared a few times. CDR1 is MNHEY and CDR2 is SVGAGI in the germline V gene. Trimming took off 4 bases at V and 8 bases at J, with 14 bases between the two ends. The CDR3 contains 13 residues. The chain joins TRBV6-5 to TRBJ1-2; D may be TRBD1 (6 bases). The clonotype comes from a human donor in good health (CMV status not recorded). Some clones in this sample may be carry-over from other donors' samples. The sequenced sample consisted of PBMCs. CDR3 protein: CASSLQGTSGYTF. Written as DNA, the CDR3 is TGTGCCAGCAGTTTACAGGGTACGAGCGGCTACACCTTC.